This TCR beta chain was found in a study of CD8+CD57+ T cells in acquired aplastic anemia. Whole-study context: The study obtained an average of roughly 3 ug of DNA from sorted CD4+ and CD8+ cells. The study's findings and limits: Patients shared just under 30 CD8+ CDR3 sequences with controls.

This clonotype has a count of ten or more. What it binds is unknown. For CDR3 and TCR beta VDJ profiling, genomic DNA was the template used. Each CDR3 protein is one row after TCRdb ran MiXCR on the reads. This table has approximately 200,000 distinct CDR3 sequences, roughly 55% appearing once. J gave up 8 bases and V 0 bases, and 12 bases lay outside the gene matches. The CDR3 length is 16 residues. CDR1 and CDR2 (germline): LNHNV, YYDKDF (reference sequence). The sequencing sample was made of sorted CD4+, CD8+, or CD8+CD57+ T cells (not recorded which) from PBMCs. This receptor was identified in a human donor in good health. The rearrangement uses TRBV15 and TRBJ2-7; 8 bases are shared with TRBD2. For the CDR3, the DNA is TGTGCCACCAGCAGAGATCTCGGGGGGGGAGCGGAGAAGCAGTACTTC. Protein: CATSRDLGGGAEKQYF.